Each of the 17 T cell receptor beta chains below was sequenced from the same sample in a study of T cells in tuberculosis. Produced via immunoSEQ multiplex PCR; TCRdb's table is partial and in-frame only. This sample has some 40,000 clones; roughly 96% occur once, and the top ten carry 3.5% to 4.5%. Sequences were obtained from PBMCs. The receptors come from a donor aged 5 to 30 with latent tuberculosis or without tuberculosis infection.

The CDR3 sequence: CASSFANYRVRSSYNEQFF. CDR3 nucleotides: TGTGCCAGCAGCTTCGCAAACTACAGGGTTCGCAGCTCCTACAATGAGCAGTTCTTC. The chain couples TRBV7-2 to TRBJ2-1; D may be TRBD1 (6 bases). CDR1 and CDR2 (germline): SGHTA, FQGNSA. V was trimmed by 3 bases and J by 0 bases, leaving 21 bases between them. The CDR3 is made up of 19 amino acids.

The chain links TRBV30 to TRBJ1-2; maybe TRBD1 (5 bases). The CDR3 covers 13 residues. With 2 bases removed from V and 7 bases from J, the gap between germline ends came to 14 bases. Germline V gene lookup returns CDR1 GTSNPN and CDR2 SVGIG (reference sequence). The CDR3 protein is CAWSNSPQGGYTF. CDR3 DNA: TGTGCCTGGAGTAACTCCCCGCAGGGTGGCTACACCTTC.

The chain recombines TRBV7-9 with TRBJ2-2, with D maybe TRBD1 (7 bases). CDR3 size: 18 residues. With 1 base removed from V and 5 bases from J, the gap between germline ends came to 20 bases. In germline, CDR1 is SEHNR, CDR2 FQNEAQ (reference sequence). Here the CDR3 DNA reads TGTGCCAGCAGCTTAGGGAGGGGGCAACAGAAATCTACCGGGGAGCTGTTTTTT. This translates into CASSLGRGQQKSTGELFF. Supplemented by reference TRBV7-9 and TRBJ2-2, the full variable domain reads DTGVSQNPRHKITKRGQNVTFRCDPISEHNRLYWYRQTLGQGPEFLTYFQNEAQLEKSRLLSDRFSAERPKGSFSTLEIQRTEQGDSAMYLCASSLGRGQQKSTGELFFGEGSRLTVL.

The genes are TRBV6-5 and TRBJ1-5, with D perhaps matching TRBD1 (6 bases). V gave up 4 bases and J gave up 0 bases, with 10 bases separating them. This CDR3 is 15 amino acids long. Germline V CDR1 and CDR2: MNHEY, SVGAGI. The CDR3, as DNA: TGTGCCAGCAGTTCCAACAGGGTTAGCAATCAGCCCCAGCATTTT. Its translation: CASSSNRVSNQPQHF.

CDR3 sequence (DNA): TGCGCCAGCAGTTTACAGGGATTCACAGATACGCAGTATTTT. It is translated as CASSLQGFTDTQYF. This chain connects TRBV5-1 to TRBJ2-3; the D gene is possibly TRBD1 (6 bases). The ends were cut back, 5 bases at V and 2 bases at J, with 12 bases in the middle. Germline V lookup: CDR1 SGHRS, CDR2 YFSETQ. The CDR3 length is 14 residues.

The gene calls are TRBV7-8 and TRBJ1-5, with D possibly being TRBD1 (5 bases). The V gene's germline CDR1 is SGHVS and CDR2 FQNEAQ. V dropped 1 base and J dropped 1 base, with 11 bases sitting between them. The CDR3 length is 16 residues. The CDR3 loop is CASSLEWGGSNQPQHF. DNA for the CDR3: TGTGCCAGCAGCTTAGAATGGGGCGGAAGCAATCAGCCCCAGCATTTT.

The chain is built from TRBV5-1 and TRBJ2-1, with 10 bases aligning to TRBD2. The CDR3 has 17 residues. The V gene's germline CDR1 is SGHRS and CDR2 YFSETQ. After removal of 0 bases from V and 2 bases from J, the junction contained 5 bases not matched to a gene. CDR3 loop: CASSLALAGDPYNEQFF. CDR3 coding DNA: TGCGCCAGCAGCTTGGCTCTAGCGGGGGACCCCTACAATGAGCAGTTCTTC.

Written as DNA, the CDR3 is TGTGCCAGCTCAATCACCGGGACAGGTCTTCCGAACACTGAAGCTTTCTTT. Its protein is CASSITGTGLPNTEAFF. The chain uses TRBV18 and TRBJ1-1, with 8 bases that match TRBD1. The CDR3 consists of 17 residues. The V and J ends lost 5 bases and 1 base, in that order; junction bases with no gene match: 12. Germline lookup yields CDR1 KGHSH and CDR2 LQKENI.

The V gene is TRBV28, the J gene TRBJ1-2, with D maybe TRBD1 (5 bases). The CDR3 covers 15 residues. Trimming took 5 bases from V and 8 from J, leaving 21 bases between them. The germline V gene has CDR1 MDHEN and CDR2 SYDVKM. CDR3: CASSTTSTGGEGYTF. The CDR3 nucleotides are TGTGCCAGCAGTACCACTTCTACCGGGGGTGAAGGCTACACCTTC.

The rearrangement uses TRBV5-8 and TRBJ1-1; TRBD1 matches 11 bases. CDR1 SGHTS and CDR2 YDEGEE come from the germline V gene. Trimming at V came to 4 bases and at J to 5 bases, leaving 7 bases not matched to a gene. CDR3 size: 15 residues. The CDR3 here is CASSLIGTGGTEAFF. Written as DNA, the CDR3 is TGTGCCAGCAGCCTCATAGGGACAGGGGGAACTGAAGCTTTCTTT. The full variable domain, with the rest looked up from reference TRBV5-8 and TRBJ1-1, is EAGVTQSPTHLIKTRGQQATLRCSPISGHTSVYWYQQALGLGLQFLLWYDEGEERNRGNFPPRFSGRQFPNYSSELNVNALELEDSALYLCASSLIGTGGTEAFFGQGTRLTVV.

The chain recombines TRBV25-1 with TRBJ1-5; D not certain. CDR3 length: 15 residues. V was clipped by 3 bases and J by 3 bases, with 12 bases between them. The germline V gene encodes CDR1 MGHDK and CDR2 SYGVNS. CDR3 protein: CASSDDGGFNQPQHF. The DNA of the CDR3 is TGTGCCAGCAGTGACGATGGAGGGTTCAATCAGCCCCAGCATTTT.

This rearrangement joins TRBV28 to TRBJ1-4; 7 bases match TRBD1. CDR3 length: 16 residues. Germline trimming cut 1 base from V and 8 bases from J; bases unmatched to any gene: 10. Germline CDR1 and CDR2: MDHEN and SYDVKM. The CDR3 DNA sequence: TGTGCCAGCAGTTTATTTAACAGGGGAAGGGGCGAAAAACTGTTTTTT. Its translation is CASSLFNRGRGEKLFF.

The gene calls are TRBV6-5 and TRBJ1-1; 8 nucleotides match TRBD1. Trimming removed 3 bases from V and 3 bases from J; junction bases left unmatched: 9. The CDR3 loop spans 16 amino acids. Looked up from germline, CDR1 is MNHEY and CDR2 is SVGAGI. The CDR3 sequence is CASSYNDRGWDTEAFF. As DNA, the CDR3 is TGTGCCAGCAGTTATAACGACAGGGGCTGGGACACTGAAGCTTTCTTT.

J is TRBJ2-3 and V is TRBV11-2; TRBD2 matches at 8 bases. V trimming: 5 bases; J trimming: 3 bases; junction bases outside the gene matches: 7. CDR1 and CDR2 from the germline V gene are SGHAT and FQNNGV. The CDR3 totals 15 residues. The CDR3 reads CASSRTGGPTDTQYF. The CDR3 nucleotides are TGTGCCAGCAGCCGAACGGGGGGGCCGACAGATACGCAGTATTTT.

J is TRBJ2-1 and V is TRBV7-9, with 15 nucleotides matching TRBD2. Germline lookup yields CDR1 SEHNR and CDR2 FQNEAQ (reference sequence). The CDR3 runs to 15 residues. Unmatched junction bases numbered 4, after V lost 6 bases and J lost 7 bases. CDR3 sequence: CASRRGTSGRNEQFF. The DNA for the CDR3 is TGTGCCAGCAGGCGCGGGACTAGCGGGAGGAATGAGCAGTTCTTC.

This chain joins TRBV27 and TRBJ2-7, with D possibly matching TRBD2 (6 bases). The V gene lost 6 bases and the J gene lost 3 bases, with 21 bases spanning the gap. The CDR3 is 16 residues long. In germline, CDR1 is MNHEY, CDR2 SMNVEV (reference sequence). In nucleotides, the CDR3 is TGTGCCAGCAGCGATCGTGGGGGGACGGAATTCTACGAGCAGTACTTC. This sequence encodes CASSDRGGTEFYEQYF.

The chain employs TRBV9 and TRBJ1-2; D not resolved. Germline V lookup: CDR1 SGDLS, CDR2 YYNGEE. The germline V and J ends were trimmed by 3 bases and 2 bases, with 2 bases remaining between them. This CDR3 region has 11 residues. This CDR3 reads CASSANYGYTF. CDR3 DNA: TGTGCCAGCAGCGCAAACTATGGCTACACCTTC. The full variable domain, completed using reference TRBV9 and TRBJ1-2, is DSGVTQTPKHLITATGQRVTLRCSPRSGDLSVYWYQQSLDQGLQFLIQYYNGEERAKGNILERFSAQQFPDLHSELNLSSLELGDSALYFCASSANYGYTFGSGTRLTVV.